This TCR beta chain was sequenced during a study of identical twins. Germline loops: CDR1 SGHVS, CDR2 FQNEAQ. V gave up 2 bases and J gave up 2 bases, with 10 bases separating them. The CDR3 has 14 amino acids. MiXCR was run by TCRdb on the 5' RACE reads, yielding one entry per CDR3 protein. The data contain some 760,000 distinct CDR3 sequences, about 20% of them seen just once; the ten biggest clones take up around 13%. This same sample was also taken into another study, of T cells expressing NK-cell markers. That source reports: The authors derived TCR beta repertoires from sorted CD3+CD56+NKG2C+, CD3+CD56+NKG2C- and CD3+CD56-NKG2C+ T cells. HCMV serostatus: most of the eight sequenced donors positive, one negative.

The TCR was taken from a woman aged 18-29 years in good health. The V gene is TRBV7-8, the J gene TRBJ2-7, with D hard to call. Sequenced: PBMCs. The CDR3 DNA reads as TGTGCCAGCAGCTTATCTTCCAGTGCCTACGAGCAGTACTTC. This gives the protein CASSLSSSAYEQYF.